This TCR beta chain was identified in a study of identical twins. Findings and limits, study-wide: Abundant cord blood beta clonotypes carried fewer insertions; memory repertoires showed none.

Each donor (without exception) was a healthy Caucasian. TCRdb re-analysed the 5' RACE reads in MiXCR, keeping a single row per CDR3 protein. The sample includes some 270,000 distinct CDR3 sequences, 6.5% to 9.5% of them seen just once. This clonotype was found many times. Antigen: not known. V dropped 5 bases and J dropped 4 bases, with 20 bases sitting between them. CDR3 length equals 15 residues. Germline-derived CDR1 and CDR2 are DFQATT and SNEGSKA (reference sequence). The same data also contributed to another study, on yellow fever vaccine responses in identical twins.

What was sequenced was CD8+ T cells sorted from blood. The receptor comes from a woman under 30 in good health. The V call is TRBV20-1, the J call TRBJ1-1; weak D call: TRBD1 (6 bases). CDR3 in amino acids: CSAGPFTGSTTEAFF. The CDR3 DNA is TGCAGTGCTGGGCCCTTTACAGGGAGTACCACTGAAGCTTTCTTT.